This TCR beta chain was captured by sequencing in a study of cytomegalovirus exposure and HLA in healthy donors. Study findings and constraints: Investigators reported approximately 170 TCR beta chains as tied to cytomegalovirus. Reports showed the classifier diagnosing cytomegalovirus status with high specificity and sensitivity.

This table comes from immunoSEQ multiplex PCR, and its TCRdb copy is limited to in-frame clones, with some not included. The data show under 250,000 clones, approximately 84% seen once. From the approximately 110-subject validation cohort, which was separate from the approximately 670-subject first cohort, the donors were drawn. As for this clone: The antigen is unknown.

The sequenced sample was PBMCs. The receptor was derived from a man between 18 and 35 years old in good health and CMV-seropositive.

CDR3 sequence (DNA): TGTGCCAGCAGCTTAGACCCAGGGATCTACGAGCAGTACTTC. Amino acid sequence: CASSLDPGIYEQYF. This sequence joins TRBV7-2 and TRBJ2-7; a weak D match, TRBD1 (5 bases). The germline V and J ends were trimmed by 1 base and 3 bases, with 10 bases remaining between them. The CDR3 has 14 amino acids. Germline V gives CDR1 SGHTA, CDR2 FQGNSA.